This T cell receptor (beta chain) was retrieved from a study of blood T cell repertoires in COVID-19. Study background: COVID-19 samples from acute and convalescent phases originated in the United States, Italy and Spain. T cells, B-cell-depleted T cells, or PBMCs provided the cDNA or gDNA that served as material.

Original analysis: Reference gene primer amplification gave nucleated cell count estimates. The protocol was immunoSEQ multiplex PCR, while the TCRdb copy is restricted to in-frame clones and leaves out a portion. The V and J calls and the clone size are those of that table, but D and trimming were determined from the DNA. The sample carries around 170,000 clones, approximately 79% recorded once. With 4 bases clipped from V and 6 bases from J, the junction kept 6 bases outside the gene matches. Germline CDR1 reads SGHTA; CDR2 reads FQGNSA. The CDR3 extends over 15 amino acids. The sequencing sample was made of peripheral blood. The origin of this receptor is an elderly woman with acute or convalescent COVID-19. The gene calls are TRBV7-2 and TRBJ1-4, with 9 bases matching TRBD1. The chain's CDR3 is CASSSTGGVYEKLFF. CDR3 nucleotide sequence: TGTGCCAGCAGCTCGACAGGGGGAGTGTATGAAAAACTGTTTTTT.